The 27 T cell receptor beta chains reported below all come from one sample, sequenced in a study of blood T cell repertoires in COVID-19. Some clones are missing from TCRdb's copy, which holds only in-frame ones; the method was immunoSEQ multiplex PCR. This sample has 60,000 to 65,000 clones, with about 87% found just once. Sequenced material: peripheral blood. The receptors shown here come from a human donor with active COVID-19. The donor label of this sample is uncertain.

The chain combines TRBV5-1 with TRBJ2-3; TRBD2 matches 13 bases. There are 18 residues in the CDR3. V lost 4 bases and J lost 2; bases outside the gene matches: 10. The V gene's germline CDR1 is SGHRS and CDR2 YFSETQ. The CDR3 nucleotides are TGCGCCAGCAGCAGACAGACGACTAGCGGGGGGTACACAGATACGCAGTATTTT. It specifies CASSRQTTSGGYTDTQYF.

The chain couples TRBV4-1 to TRBJ2-1; 7 bases are shared with TRBD2. Looked up from germline, CDR1 is MGHRA and CDR2 is YSYEKL. The CDR3 is 17 residues long. V gave up 0 bases and J gave up 6 bases; unmatched junction bases: 11. The CDR3 DNA reads TGCGCCAGCAGCCAAGATTATGGCGGGAGAACCGCCAATGAGCAGTTCTTC. Protein sequence: CASSQDYGGRTANEQFF.

V gene TRBV6-5 combines with J gene TRBJ2-1; D is uncertain. The germline V and J ends were trimmed by 1 base and 4 bases, with 11 bases remaining between them. Germline V gene data show CDR1 as MNHEY and CDR2 as SVGAGI. This CDR3 comprises 15 residues. The CDR3 loop reads CASSYLNRFYNEQFF. The CDR3 DNA is TGTGCCAGCAGTTACTTAAACAGATTTTACAATGAGCAGTTCTTC.

The chain joins TRBV30 to TRBJ2-7; the D gene is possibly TRBD2 (6 bases). The CDR3 is made up of 13 amino acids. Germline assignment: CDR1 GTSNPN and CDR2 SVGIG (reference sequence). The V end lost 4 bases, the J end lost 2 bases, and 12 bases lay between the germline ends. CDR3 sequence (DNA): TGTGCCTGGACCCCCGGGGGTACCTACGAGCAGTACTTC. Translated, it gives CAWTPGGTYEQYF.

This chain uses TRBV4-2 with TRBJ2-5; TRBD2 matches at 14 bases. The junction had 9 bases not matched to a gene; V was cut back by 0 bases and J by 0 bases. CDR3 length: 20 residues. The germline V gene has CDR1 LGHNA and CDR2 YNFKEQ. The CDR3 nucleotides are TGTGCCAGCAGCCAAGATAAAATGACTAGCGGGAGGGCTTACCAAGAGACCCAGTACTTC. This codes for CASSQDKMTSGRAYQETQYF.

This clone occurred once. The J gene is TRBJ2-5, the V gene TRBV6-6, with 11 positions matching TRBD2. Germline V lookup: CDR1 MNHNY, CDR2 SVGAGI (reference sequence). V was clipped by 6 bases and J by 3 bases; unmatched bases: 9. This CDR3 is 16 amino acids long. CDR3 nucleotides: TGTGCCAGCAGCCGCCCGACACTAGCGGGGGAAGAGACCCAGTACTTC. Translated: CASSRPTLAGEETQYF.

This sequence joins TRBV7-9 and TRBJ2-7, with D perhaps matching TRBD2 (6 bases). Trimming shortened V by 3 bases and J by 1 base, and 13 bases separated the two germline ends. CDR1 is SEHNR, CDR2 FQNEAQ, per germline (reference sequence). This CDR3 contains 15 residues. For the CDR3, the DNA is TGTGCCAGCAGCTTTGGTCGCGGGAAATCCTACGAGCAGTACTTC. Its translation: CASSFGRGKSYEQYF. Variable domain in full (rest from reference TRBV7-9 and TRBJ2-7): DTGVSQNPRHKITKRGQNVTFRCDPISEHNRLYWYRQTLGQGPEFLTYFQNEAQLEKSRLLSDRFSAERPKGSFSTLEIQRTEQGDSAMYLCASSFGRGKSYEQYFGPGTRLTVT.

This chain joins TRBV7-2 and TRBJ1-6; 11 bases map to TRBD1. CDR3 length: 16 amino acids. Germline V lookup: CDR1 SGHTA, CDR2 FQGNSA. V was pared by 3 bases and J by 6 bases, with 4 bases of the junction left unmatched. In nucleotides, the CDR3 is TGTGCCAGCAGCTTGATCGGGACAGGGGGTAATTCACCCCTCCACTTT. Protein product: CASSLIGTGGNSPLHF.

This chain connects TRBV19 to TRBJ2-1, with TRBD1 matching 10 bases. The CDR3 has 15 amino acids. From germline, CDR1 is LNHDA and CDR2 SQIVND (reference sequence). The ends lost 7 bases at V and 4 bases at J; junction bases unmatched: 7. CDR3 bases: TGTGCCAGTACCACGACAGGGGGCCTTTACAATGAGCAGTTCTTC. Translating it yields CASTTTGGLYNEQFF.

The genes are TRBV24-1 and TRBJ2-2, with a possible D match to TRBD1 (6 bases). The CDR3 extends over 15 amino acids. The V gene's germline CDR1 is KGHDR and CDR2 SFDVKD. V lost 3 bases, J lost 2 bases, and 9 bases lay in between. Written as DNA, the CDR3 is TGTGCCACCAGTGATGCAGGGACAAACACCGGGGAGCTGTTTTTT. Translation gives CATSDAGTNTGELFF.

The chain is built from TRBV5-1 and TRBJ2-3; 11 bases match TRBD1. The germline CDR1 and CDR2 sequences are SGHRS and YFSETQ. The ends lost 4 bases at V and 8 bases at J; junction bases unmatched: 15. The CDR3 is made up of 17 amino acids. CDR3 residues: CASSLPPGQGGRATQYF. The DNA of the CDR3 is TGCGCCAGCAGCCTGCCCCCGGGACAGGGGGGTAGGGCTACGCAGTATTTT.

The chain is built from TRBV7-2 and TRBJ2-7; 11 bases agree with TRBD1. Germline CDR1 is SGHTA and CDR2 is FQGNSA. Losses at the gene ends were 8 bases for V and 2 bases for J; bases not matched to a gene: 8. CDR3 length: 15 amino acids. The CDR3 coding sequence is TGTGCCAGCTCTCGGCGGGGACAGGGGGCCTACGAGCAGTACTTC. This translates into CASSRRGQGAYEQYF.

The J gene is TRBJ1-1, the V gene TRBV7-3; D uncertain. There are 13 residues in the CDR3. Looked up from germline, CDR1 is SGHTA and CDR2 is FQGTGA. The V end was cut by 4 bases, the J end by 5 bases, with 11 bases between. CDR3 bases: TGTGCCAGCAGCTCGCCAAGAGGAACTGAAGCTTTCTTT. Amino acid sequence: CASSSPRGTEAFF.

The sample holds a few counts of this clone. The rearrangement joins TRBV7-2 to TRBJ1-5; 7 positions match TRBD1. Germline assignment: CDR1 SGHTA and CDR2 FQGNSA. With V trimmed by 6 bases and J by 1 base, 0 bases remained unmatched. This CDR3 region has 13 residues. The CDR3 DNA reads TGTGCCAGCAGGACAGGGAGCAATCAGCCCCAGCATTTT. This encodes CASRTGSNQPQHF. Full variable domain (missing parts from reference TRBV7-2 and TRBJ1-5): GAGVSQSPSNKVTEKGKDVELRCDPISGHTALYWYRQSLGQGLEFLIYFQGNSAPDKSGLPSDRFSAERTGGSVSTLTIQRTQQEDSAVYLCASRTGSNQPQHFGDGTRLSIL.

The J gene is TRBJ2-7, the V gene TRBV18; D might be TRBD1 (7 bases). The CDR3 length is 12 residues. V was shortened by 6 bases and J by 3 bases, with 9 bases between the two germline ends. Germline loops: CDR1 KGHSH, CDR2 LQKENI. The CDR3: CASSRDSYEQYF. CDR3 bases: TGTGCCAGCTCGCGGGACAGCTACGAGCAGTACTTC. The whole variable domain, remainder taken from reference TRBV18 and TRBJ2-7, is NAGVMQNPRHLVRRRGQEARLRCSPMKGHSHVYWYRQLPEEGLKFMVYLQKENIIDESGMPKERFSAEFPKEGPSILRIQQVVRGDSAAYFCASSRDSYEQYFGPGTRLTVT.

The rearrangement uses TRBV19 and TRBJ2-1; D is uncertain. The CDR3 contains 15 residues. The germline CDR1 and CDR2 sequences are LNHDA and SQIVND (reference sequence). The ends were cut back, 3 bases at V and 5 bases at J, with 14 bases in the middle. This CDR3 is CASSIGGYYNNEQFF. The CDR3 DNA is TGTGCCAGTAGTATCGGTGGCTACTACAACAATGAGCAGTTCTTC.

This rearrangement joins TRBV7-3 to TRBJ2-2; 14 bases agree with TRBD2. Trimming took 4 bases from V and 7 from J; bases not matched to a gene: 8. From germline, CDR1 is SGHTA and CDR2 FQGTGA. The CDR3 extends over 17 amino acids. CDR3 amino acids: CASSSGTSGRRVGELFF. CDR3 nucleotides: TGTGCCAGCAGCTCGGGGACTAGCGGGAGAAGGGTCGGGGAGCTGTTTTTT.

J is TRBJ1-1 and V is TRBV7-8, with TRBD1 matching over 10 bases. This CDR3 comprises 15 residues. V lost 3 bases and J lost 4; bases outside the gene matches: 5. From germline, CDR1 is SGHVS and CDR2 FQNEAQ. The CDR3 protein is CASSFTGTGVTEAFF. CDR3 sequence (DNA): TGTGCCAGCAGCTTTACCGGGACAGGGGTCACTGAAGCTTTCTTT.

The chain carries TRBV19 and TRBJ1-1; D gene uncertain. V was trimmed by 7 bases and J by 5 bases, leaving 14 bases between them. This CDR3 has 13 residues. The germline V gene has CDR1 LNHDA and CDR2 SQIVND (reference sequence). The CDR3 sequence is CASNPRRDTEAFF. CDR3 in DNA: TGTGCCAGTAATCCCCGGAGGGATACTGAAGCTTTCTTT.

This clone showed up just once. J is TRBJ1-2 and V is TRBV30; no firm D call. This CDR3 spans 11 amino acids. The germline gives CDR1 GTSNPN, CDR2 SVGIG (reference sequence). Deletions cut 4 bases from V and 8 bases from J, with 11 bases between. The CDR3 region is CAWTSGFGYTF. CDR3 sequence (DNA): TGTGCCTGGACGTCGGGGTTCGGCTACACCTTC.

The rearrangement joins TRBV19 to TRBJ1-6, with D hard to call. Germline V gene data show CDR1 as LNHDA and CDR2 as SQIVND (reference sequence). The germline V and J ends were trimmed by 6 bases and 8 bases, with 14 bases remaining between them. CDR3 length: 14 amino acids. Written as DNA, the CDR3 is TGTGCCAGTAGGAAGGCGGTACGGGATTCACCCCTCCACTTT. Protein product: CASRKAVRDSPLHF.

The gene calls are TRBV4-1 and TRBJ2-3; 8 nucleotides agree with TRBD2. With 5 bases clipped from V and 1 base from J, the junction kept 11 bases outside the gene matches. Germline values: CDR1 MGHRA, CDR2 YSYEKL. The CDR3 is 17 residues long. The CDR3 DNA reads TGCGCCAGCAGCATAAACGGGGGGGCCTTGGGCACAGATACGCAGTATTTT. This encodes CASSINGGALGTDTQYF.

The rearrangement joins TRBV7-2 to TRBJ1-2, with D possibly TRBD1 on 5 matching bases. The CDR3 sequence is 15 residues long. Trimming shortened V by 5 bases and J by 7 bases, and 20 bases separated the two germline ends. From germline, CDR1 is SGHTA and CDR2 FQGNSA. The CDR3 DNA sequence: TGTGCCAGCAGCCCCTACCAAATAAGGGGAAGTGGCTACACCTTC. Translation: CASSPYQIRGSGYTF.

The genes are TRBV11-2 and TRBJ2-2; D is possibly TRBD2 (5 bases). With 3 bases removed from V and 0 bases from J, the gap between germline ends came to 11 bases. The CDR3 is made up of 16 amino acids. CDR1 SGHAT and CDR2 FQNNGV come from the germline V gene. CDR3 nucleotides: TGTGCCAGCAGCTTGCAGCGAGCGGCGAACACCGGGGAGCTGTTTTTT. Its translation is CASSLQRAANTGELFF.

This clone was picked up one time. V gene TRBV5-6 combines with J gene TRBJ1-2; weak D call: TRBD1 (6 bases). V was cut by 4 bases and J by 5 bases, with 18 bases left in between. In germline, CDR1 is SGHDT, CDR2 YYEEEE. The CDR3 runs 15 residues. The CDR3 DNA reads as TGTGCCAGCAGCCCCGGGACATCGCATTCATATGGCTACACCTTC. It specifies CASSPGTSHSYGYTF.

Written as DNA, the CDR3 is TGCGCCAGCAGTCAATCTAGGCCCCCCCAGCAGGCCCTCGTCCACGAGACCCAGTACTTC. Translating it yields CASSQSRPPQQALVHETQYF. The V gene is TRBV23-1, the J gene TRBJ2-5; D remains unclear. Being an ORF, TRBV23-1 has a function that is uncertain. The CDR3 loop spans 20 amino acids. With 0 bases removed from V and 5 bases from J, the gap between germline ends came to 28 bases.

The rearrangement links TRBV24-1 to TRBJ2-7, with 9 bases fitting TRBD1. Germline V gene data show CDR1 as KGHDR and CDR2 as SFDVKD. V lost 4 bases to trimming and J lost 1 base; unmatched junction nucleotides: 7. CDR3 length: 16 residues. The chain's CDR3 is CATSDSWTGVSYEQYF. CDR3 nucleotides: TGTGCCACCAGTGACTCCTGGACAGGGGTATCCTACGAGCAGTACTTC.